This passage covers 23 T cell receptor beta chains from one sample sequenced in a study of human T cells and chemical hapten exposure. Time point indicated: patch test 1, 2 weeks after DPC sensitization. Treatment of the sample: therapeutic diphenylcyclopropenone sensitization with weekly scalp DPC. MiXCR was run by TCRdb on the RACE reads, yielding one entry per CDR3 protein. The repertoire has about 49,000 distinct CDR3 sequences, around 9.3% of them found once; the top ten carry 3.5% to 5.5%. The sequences come from whole blood, collected in connection with sensitization to the hapten diphenylcyclopropenone (DPC). All receptors derive from a woman in her forties or fifties with alopecia areata. Some clones in this sample may be carry-over from other donors' samples.

In its sample, this clonotype was seen many times. The gene calls are TRBV11-2 and TRBJ2-1, with TRBD2 as a possible D gene (5 bases). The CDR3 spans 15 residues. V lost 0 bases, J lost 6 bases, and 12 bases lay in between. The germline V gene has CDR1 SGHAT and CDR2 FQNNGV. DNA of the CDR3: TGTGCCAGCAGCTTAGAGCCGTTGGGAGTCAATGAGCAGTTCTTC. It yields the protein CASSLEPLGVNEQFF. The entire variable domain, with the rest obtained from reference TRBV11-2 and TRBJ2-1, is as follows: EAGVAQSPRYKIIEKRQSVAFWCNPISGHATLYWYQQILGQGPKLLIQFQNNGVVDDSQLPKDRFSAERLKGVDSTLKIQPAKLEDSAVYLCASSLEPLGVNEQFFGPGTRLTVL.

This clonotype was observed at least ten times. The V call is TRBV7-8, the J call TRBJ1-3; D uncertain. CDR1 and CDR2 (germline): SGHVS, FQNEAQ. V dropped 3 bases and J dropped 1 base, with 7 bases sitting between them. This CDR3 is 14 amino acids long. CDR3 DNA sequence: TGTGCCAGCAGCTTGAGAGGATCTGGAAACACCATATATTTT. Amino acids: CASSLRGSGNTIYF.

The chain recombines TRBV12-3 or TRBV12-4 with TRBJ1-2, with D unclear. The CDR3 extends over 12 amino acids. Trimming shortened V by 6 bases and J by 5 bases, and 10 bases separated the two germline ends. CDR3 DNA sequence: TGTGCCAGCAGCCTCAATACATATGGCTACACCTTC. Its translation: CASSLNTYGYTF.

This clonotype was seen at least ten times. The CDR3 bases are TGCAGTGCTAGAGAGGGAAGGGCAGCCGAGCAGTACTTC. Its translation: CSAREGRAAEQYF. V and J are TRBV20-1 and TRBJ2-7; D is unresolved. The V gene's germline CDR1 is DFQATT and CDR2 SNEGSKA (reference sequence). This CDR3 spans 13 amino acids. With 0 bases removed from V and 6 bases from J, the gap between germline ends came to 12 bases.

This clonotype has at least ten counts. The DNA of the CDR3 is TGCAGTGCTCAAGCAGGGGGGGGCACTGAAGCTTTCTTT. It yields the protein CSAQAGGGTEAFF. The chain joins TRBV20-1 to TRBJ1-1; 7 nucleotides agree with TRBD1. The CDR3 loop spans 13 amino acids. The germline V gene has CDR1 DFQATT and CDR2 SNEGSKA (reference sequence). After removal of 5 bases from V and 4 bases from J, the junction contained 7 bases not matched to a gene.

Ten or more counts support this clonotype. V is TRBV7-2 and J is TRBJ2-2; D is possibly TRBD1 (6 bases). CDR3 length: 15 residues. Per germline, CDR1 SGHTA and CDR2 FQGNSA. V dropped 5 bases and J dropped 0 bases, with 10 bases sitting between them. This CDR3 reads CASSPNRANTGELFF. The CDR3 DNA is TGTGCCAGCAGCCCTAACAGGGCGAACACCGGGGAGCTGTTTTTT.

Many counts were recorded for this clonotype. V gene TRBV29-1 combines with J gene TRBJ1-5, with 7 bases lining up with TRBD1. Trimming at V came to 6 bases and at J to 4 bases, leaving 3 bases not matched to a gene. In germline, CDR1 is SQVTM, CDR2 ANQGSEA. The CDR3 has 12 residues. This CDR3 is CSVGGQNQPQHF. CDR3 sequence (DNA): TGCAGCGTCGGGGGACAGAATCAGCCCCAGCATTTT.

The table lists this clonotype with many counts. V and J are TRBV20-1 and TRBJ2-3; no clear D gene. The germline CDR1 and CDR2 sequences are DFQATT and SNEGSKA (reference sequence). This CDR3 is built from 15 residues. The CDR3 DNA sequence: TGCAGCCTAGACCCTTCCAGCTGGGGCACAGATACGCAGTATTTT. Encoded protein: CSLDPSSWGTDTQYF.

The chain employs TRBV28 and TRBJ2-7; 8 bases align to TRBD1. The CDR3 has 13 amino acids. V shed 6 bases, J shed 6 bases, and the junction held 7 bases outside the gene matches. Germline assignment: CDR1 MDHEN and CDR2 SYDVKM. In nucleotides, the CDR3 is TGTGCCAGCAGATCAGGGGGCTTAGGCGAGCAGTACTTC. Amino acid sequence: CASRSGGLGEQYF.

The chain employs TRBV12-3 or TRBV12-4 and TRBJ1-1; tentative D call: TRBD1 (5 bases). The germline V and J ends were trimmed by 3 bases and 2 bases, with 10 bases remaining between them. The CDR3 is 14 amino acids. This CDR3 is CASSFRAVNTEAFF. The CDR3 DNA reads TGTGCCAGCAGTTTCAGGGCGGTAAACACTGAAGCTTTCTTT.

The CDR3 spells CASSLGGKPDTQYF. CDR3 nucleotides: TGTGCCAGCAGCTTAGGGGGGAAGCCAGATACGCAGTATTTT. J is TRBJ2-3 and V is TRBV7-2; D might be TRBD1 or TRBD2, each matching 5 bases. Germline V gene sequence: CDR1 SGHTA, CDR2 FQGNSA. V shed 1 base and J shed 4 bases, with 9 bases lying between them. The CDR3 is made up of 14 amino acids.

In this sample, this clonotype turned up many times. The chain carries TRBV11-3 and TRBJ1-1; D possibly corresponds to TRBD1 (5 bases). V lost 8 bases, J lost 1 base, and 11 bases lay in between. The length of the CDR3 is 13 residues. Looked up from germline, CDR1 is SGHNT and CDR2 is YENEEA. Here the CDR3 reads CASSRQGNTEAFF. The DNA for the CDR3 is TGTGCCAGCTCGCGGCAGGGGAACACTGAAGCTTTCTTT.

The chain recombines TRBV12-3 or TRBV12-4 with TRBJ1-1; D gene unclear. This CDR3 is built from 13 residues. Trimming took off 2 bases at V and 8 bases at J, with 12 bases between the two ends. CDR3 sequence: CASSLQFKPEAFF. The CDR3 nucleotides read TGTGCCAGCAGTTTACAGTTCAAACCCGAAGCTTTCTTT.

V is TRBV4-1 and J is TRBJ2-1, with D hard to call. CDR3 size: 14 residues. Germline V gene data show CDR1 as MGHRA and CDR2 as YSYEKL. Trimming took off 0 bases at V and 4 bases at J, with 7 bases between the two ends. The CDR3 coding sequence is TGCGCCAGCAGCCAAGATCGAGTATACAATGAGCAGTTCTTC. Protein product: CASSQDRVYNEQFF.

This clonotype was counted ten times or more. This chain links TRBV6-5 with TRBJ1-2, with a tentative D call TRBD1 (5 bases). Germline V gene sequence: CDR1 MNHEY, CDR2 SVGAGI. The CDR3 runs to 14 residues. Trimming took off 0 bases at V and 4 bases at J, with 9 bases between the two ends. Written as DNA, the CDR3 is TGTGCCAGCAGTTACTCCAGGGTGTCCTATGGCTACACCTTC. This sequence encodes CASSYSRVSYGYTF.

This clonotype was counted ten times or more. The chain couples TRBV6-2 or TRBV6-3 to TRBJ1-1; 7 nucleotides align to TRBD1. V lost 5 bases, J lost 8 bases, and 5 bases stayed unmatched. This CDR3 has 12 residues. Germline V gene lookup returns CDR1 MNHEY and CDR2 SVGEGT. The CDR3 is CASSPDREEAFF. CDR3 nucleotide sequence: TGTGCCAGCAGTCCAGACAGGGAAGAAGCTTTCTTT.

This clonotype was seen ten or more times. The J gene is TRBJ1-2, the V gene TRBV29-1; 9 bases fit TRBD1. The J segment lost 4 bases and the V segment lost 4 bases, leaving 4 bases of the junction unmatched. This CDR3 spans 13 amino acids. Germline lookup yields CDR1 SQVTM and CDR2 ANQGSEA. The CDR3 spells CSVVTGGGYGYTF. The CDR3 DNA is TGCAGCGTTGTCACAGGGGGCGGCTATGGCTACACCTTC.

J is TRBJ2-1 and V is TRBV4-2; the D gene is possibly TRBD2 (5 bases). Germline CDR1 LGHNA, CDR2 YNFKEQ. V was trimmed by 0 bases and J by 7 bases, leaving 10 bases between them. This CDR3 comprises 14 residues. The CDR3 DNA follows: TGTGCCAGCAGCCAAGATATAGCGAGGAATGAGCAGTTCTTC. This encodes CASSQDIARNEQFF.

This clonotype was observed many times. DNA for the CDR3: TGCAGTGCTGCCCGGGGGGTGAACACTGAAGCTTTCTTT. Its protein is CSAARGVNTEAFF. The chain employs TRBV20-1 and TRBJ1-1; D may be TRBD1 (5 bases). This CDR3 region has 13 residues. V shed 5 bases and J shed 0 bases, with 10 bases lying between them. Per germline, CDR1 DFQATT and CDR2 SNEGSKA (reference sequence).

This clonotype occurred many times. The rearrangement links TRBV9 to TRBJ1-5, with 12 nucleotides matching TRBD1. Germline V gene data show CDR1 as SGDLS and CDR2 as YYNGEE. The V and J ends lost 3 bases and 10 bases, in that order; junction bases with no gene match: 5. The CDR3 has 14 residues. The CDR3 coding sequence is TGTGCCAGCAGCGAGGGACAGGGGGCCCTTCCCCAGCATTTT. This gives the protein CASSEGQGALPQHF.

V usage is TRBV28 and J usage is TRBJ2-7; no clear D gene. V shed 3 bases and J shed 2 bases, with 8 bases lying between them. The CDR3 length is 13 residues. The V gene's germline CDR1 is MDHEN and CDR2 SYDVKM. CDR3 residues: CASSFEYPYEQYF. The CDR3 DNA sequence: TGTGCCAGCAGTTTTGAATACCCCTACGAGCAGTACTTC.

This clonotype was counted ten times or more. This chain uses TRBV7-9 with TRBJ1-5; D call uncertain. Trimming stripped 5 bases from V and 7 bases from J, with 12 bases between. CDR1 and CDR2 from the germline V gene are SEHNR and FQNEAQ (reference sequence). The CDR3 is 13 amino acids. CDR3 sequence reads: CASSPTPGQPQHF. The CDR3 DNA follows: TGTGCCAGCAGCCCCACTCCCGGGCAGCCCCAGCATTTT.

A note on this clonotype: A much larger clone lies a single base off, so this may be a read error. The CDR3 nucleotides read TGTGCCAGCAGTTTTGATCCCCGGCGAAGTGCGTCGTACGAGCAGTACTTC. It encodes CASSFDPRRSASYEQYF. The chain links TRBV27 to TRBJ2-7; D not certain. The germline CDR1 and CDR2 sequences are MNHEY and SMNVEV (reference sequence). Trimming took off 3 bases at V and 4 bases at J, with 22 bases between the two ends. The CDR3 contains 17 residues.